Shown below are 8 T cell receptor beta chains from a single sample sequenced in a study of CD8 T cells in ankylosing spondylitis. TCRdb fed the 5' RACE reads into MiXCR, producing one record per CDR3 protein. The repertoire holds around 430,000 distinct CDR3 sequences, with more than 15% as singletons. Findings and caveats of the study: Ankylosing spondylitis blood appeared to carry a characteristic TCR beta motif of roughly eight highly homologous variants.

For these receptors, no antigen is known. The sequencing input was blood, either unsorted or a sorted T cell fraction (not recorded which). The receptors come from a male donor with ankylosing spondylitis.

CDR3 loop: CASSYRQGYEQYF. The DNA of the CDR3 is TGTGCCAGCAGTTACCGGCAGGGCTACGAGCAGTACTTC. The rearrangement links TRBV6-5 to TRBJ2-7; a weak D match, TRBD1 (5 bases). Germline V CDR1 and CDR2: MNHEY, SVGAGI. The V end lost 2 bases, the J end lost 3 bases, and 8 bases lay between the germline ends. The CDR3 is made up of 13 amino acids.

V and J are TRBV28 and TRBJ1-2, with 7 positions matching TRBD1. The CDR3 has 16 amino acids. Germline CDR1 MDHEN, CDR2 SYDVKM. Trimming cost V 1 base and J 5 bases; bases outside gene matches: 10. The CDR3 here is CASSLLGAGGLYGYTF. The CDR3, as DNA: TGTGCCAGCAGTTTATTGGGGGCAGGGGGACTATATGGCTACACCTTC.

This clonotype was found a few times. V gene TRBV20-1 combines with J gene TRBJ2-1; 8 bases are a match to TRBD2. In germline, CDR1 is DFQATT, CDR2 SNEGSKA (reference sequence). The V gene end was trimmed by 5 bases and the J gene end by 1 base; junction bases not matched to a gene: 4. This CDR3 spans 14 amino acids. CDR3 sequence: CSAPSSGSYNEQFF. CDR3 nucleotide sequence: TGCAGTGCTCCTTCTAGCGGGTCCTACAATGAGCAGTTCTTC.

The rearrangement links TRBV12-3 or TRBV12-4 to TRBJ1-3; unclear D gene. Trimming removed 7 bases from V and 0 bases from J, with 10 bases in between. The CDR3 runs to 14 residues. CDR3 amino acids: CASTPPDSGNTIYF. The CDR3 DNA reads TGTGCCAGCACCCCTCCAGACTCTGGAAACACCATATATTTT.

This rearrangement joins TRBV3-1 to TRBJ1-3; D is unclear. CDR3 length: 14 residues. V was pared by 4 bases and J by 6 bases, with 13 bases between. Germline CDR1 is LGHDT and CDR2 is YNNKEL (reference sequence). The CDR3 protein is CASSRGLEENTIYF. CDR3 DNA sequence: TGTGCCAGCAGCCGAGGCTTGGAGGAAAACACCATATATTTT.

The chain uses TRBV20-1 and TRBJ1-1, with D tentatively TRBD1 (6 bases). Germline CDR1 and CDR2: DFQATT and SNEGSKA (reference sequence). The CDR3 is made up of 13 amino acids. V was shortened by 5 bases and J by 4 bases, with 14 bases between the two germline ends. The CDR3 is CSALGARGTEAFF. DNA of the CDR3: TGCAGTGCTTTAGGGGCCAGGGGCACTGAAGCTTTCTTT.

CDR3: CASSPYAGKGSTDTQYF. CDR3 nucleotide sequence: TGCGCCAGCAGCCCCTACGCGGGCAAGGGTAGCACAGATACGCAGTATTTT. The chain recombines TRBV5-1 with TRBJ2-3; D is perhaps TRBD2 (5 bases). The CDR3 length is 17 residues. Germline V gives CDR1 SGHRS, CDR2 YFSETQ. Trimming took off 4 bases at V and 0 bases at J, with 18 bases between the two ends.

The rearrangement joins TRBV27 to TRBJ1-6; no reliable D call. Germline-derived CDR1 and CDR2 are MNHEY and SMNVEV (reference sequence). Trimming removed 2 bases from V and 0 bases from J, with 14 bases in between. CDR3 length equals 18 residues. Here the CDR3 reads CASSLDGVLSSYNSPLHF. CDR3 nucleotides: TGTGCCAGCAGTTTAGACGGGGTACTTAGCTCCTATAATTCACCCCTCCACTTT.